The rows below give T cell receptor beta chains drawn from one sample of a study of blood T cell repertoires in COVID-19. The method was immunoSEQ multiplex PCR; TCRdb's version includes in-frame clones alone and lacks a portion of them. This sample has about 340,000 clones, with over 70% found just once. Input material: peripheral blood. The receptors shown here come from a young man with active or convalescent COVID-19. The CDR3 runs from the conserved cysteine through the conserved F or W. D genes are given only for firm matches. Clone size appears in some rows only: once, few, many, or a class for an expanded clone.

>TRBJ2-1|TRBV24-1|.|.
TGTGCCACCAGTGACGCGACAGCGAGCTCCTACAATGAGCAGTTCTTC
CATSDATASSYNEQFF
>TRBJ1-5|TRBV19|.|TRBD1
TGTGCCAGTAGTCCCGGACAGGGCCGGGGCAATCAGCCCCAGCATTTT
CASSPGQGRGNQPQHF
>TRBJ1-1|TRBV24-1|.|.
TGTGCCACCCGATCGGGGGGCGGTTGGGACACTGAAGCTTTCTTT
CATRSGGGWDTEAFF
>TRBJ1-6|TRBV7-9|.|.
TGTGCCAGCAGCGAAGGACAGTACTATAATTCACCCCTCCACTTT
CASSEGQYYNSPLHF
>TRBJ2-3|TRBV2|few|TRBD2
TGTGCCAGCAACCGAGCTAGCGGGGGCGCAGATACGCAGTATTTT
CASNRASGGADTQYF
>TRBJ2-3|TRBV7-2|.|TRBD1
TGTGCCAGCAGCTTGACAGGGGGGTCAGATACGCAGTATTTT
CASSLTGGSDTQYF
>TRBJ1-2|TRBV16|.|TRBD1
TGTGCCAGCAGCCCTGGACAGGGGGCTGGCTACACCTTC
CASSPGQGAGYTF
>TRBJ1-1|TRBV7-7|.|.
TGTGCCAGCAGCTACAGGGTGAACACTGAAGCTTTCTTT
CASSYRVNTEAFF
>TRBJ1-2|TRBV2|.|.
TGTGCCAGCAGTGATCTCCGGGAATATGGCTACACCTTC
CASSDLREYGYTF
>TRBJ2-1|TRBV7-9|.|TRBD2
TGTGCCAGCAGCTCCCACCGGGGTAGCGGGGACAATGAGCAGTTCTTC
CASSSHRGSGDNEQFF
>TRBJ1-1|TRBV4-2|.|TRBD1
TGTGCCAGCAGCCAAGTAGACAGGGAGGCTGAAGCTTTCTTT
CASSQVDREAEAFF
>TRBJ1-1|TRBV5-1|.|TRBD1
TGCGCCAGCAGCTTGAATACAGGGGGAAGGAACACTGAAGCTTTCTTT
CASSLNTGGRNTEAFF
>TRBJ1-6|TRBV15|.|TRBD1
TGTGCCACCAGCGAGGGGGACAGGCGAAGGGATAATTCACCCCTCCACTTT
CATSEGDRRRDNSPLHF
>TRBJ2-7|TRBV7-9|.|TRBD2
TGTGCCAGCAGCCGTACTAGCGGGAATACCTACGAGCAGTACTTC
CASSRTSGNTYEQYF
>TRBJ2-1|TRBV29-1|once|TRBD1
TGCAGCGTTCAGGGGACAGGCCTTGAGGGGCAGTTCTTC
CSVQGTGLEGQFF
>TRBJ2-1|TRBV7-8|.|.
TGTGCCAGCAGCCCCGCCAGCAATGAGCAGTTCTTC
CASSPASNEQFF
>TRBJ2-1|TRBV3-1/TRBV3-2|.|.
TGTGCCAGCAGCCAAGAGGCGGGGTCTGAGCAGTTCTTC
CASSQEAGSEQFF
>TRBJ2-2|TRBV5-1|.|TRBD1
TGCGCCAGCAGCCAACGGACAGGGGACGGCGGGGAGCTGTTTTTT
CASSQRTGDGGELFF
>TRBJ1-6|TRBV4-2|.|TRBD1
TGTGCCAGCACAGAAGGGGACAGGACCTCCTATAATTCACCCCTCCACTTT
CASTEGDRTSYNSPLHF
>TRBJ1-1|TRBV7-9|.|.
TGTGCCAGCAGCTTATGGGTGTCGGCAGGATCGAACACTGAAGCTTTCTTT
CASSLWVSAGSNTEAFF
>TRBJ1-5|TRBV19|.|TRBD1
TGTGCCAGTGACAGGGTCGGCAATCAGCCCCAGCATTTT
CASDRVGNQPQHF
>TRBJ2-7|TRBV6-2/TRBV6-3|.|TRBD2
TGTGCCAGCAGCCCCGGACTAGCGGGCACCTACGAGCAGTACTTC
CASSPGLAGTYEQYF
>TRBJ2-7|TRBV6-4|once|.
TGTGCCAGCAGTCTCATCGCAGGGCCTTTGAAAGAGCAGTACTTC
CASSLIAGPLKEQYF
>TRBJ2-2|TRBV5-6|many|TRBD2
TGTGCCAGCAGCTTGGTAGGCAGGGAGGGGAATACCGGGGAGCTGTTTTTT
CASSLVGREGNTGELFF
>TRBJ2-3|TRBV20-1|.|.
TGCAGTGCCACCGCACAGGATACGCAGTATTTT
CSATAQDTQYF
>TRBJ1-2|TRBV27|.|TRBD1
TGTGCCAGCAGTCGGGACAGGGGGTTTACGAACTATGGCTACACCTTC
CASSRDRGFTNYGYTF
>TRBJ1-2|TRBV2|.|.
TGTGCCAGCAGTGCCAGCGTTAACTATGGCTACACCTTC
CASSASVNYGYTF
>TRBJ1-2|TRBV13|.|TRBD1
TGTGCCAGCAGCTCCGGGACAGGAAATTACTATGGCTACACCTTC
CASSSGTGNYYGYTF
>TRBJ1-3|TRBV7-2|once|.
TGTGCCAGCAGCTTAGCTGGCACAATGCATTCTGGAAACACCATATATTTT
CASSLAGTMHSGNTIYF
>TRBJ1-4|TRBV28|.|TRBD1
TGTGCCAGCACCGCCCAGGGGGTCGAAGAAAAACTGTTTTTT
CASTAQGVEEKLFF
>TRBJ1-1|TRBV19|once|.
TGTGCCAGCGGCCCGACAGGGAACACTGAAGCTTTCTTT
CASGPTGNTEAFF
>TRBJ2-5|TRBV4-2|.|.
TGTGCCAGCAGCGCCGGGACTCAAGATGGAGAGACCCAGTACTTC
CASSAGTQDGETQYF
>TRBJ2-1|TRBV24-1|.|.
TGTGCCACCAGTGACAACCCGAGGGTCTCCTACAATGAGCAGTTCTTC
CATSDNPRVSYNEQFF
>TRBJ1-2|TRBV25-1|.|TRBD1
TGTGCCAGCAGTGATGGGACAGGGGTCGGCTACACCTTC
CASSDGTGVGYTF
>TRBJ1-3|TRBV7-9|.|.
TGTGCCAGCAGCTCCTACACAGGGACTGGAAACACCATATATTTT
CASSSYTGTGNTIYF
>TRBJ2-7|TRBV5-1|.|TRBD1
TGCGCCAGCAGAGAGACAGGGGGGATATACGAGCAGTACTTC
CASRETGGIYEQYF
>TRBJ1-2|TRBV11-3|once|.
TGTGCCAGCAGCACCAGGCGTGGCTACACCTTC
CASSTRRGYTF
>TRBJ2-2|TRBV3-1/TRBV3-2|.|.
TGTGCCAGCAGCCATCTTAGCGGTTACACCGGGGAGCTGTTTTTT
CASSHLSGYTGELFF
>TRBJ1-4|TRBV24-1|.|.
TGTGCCACCAGTGATTGGGCGGGGTCGTCCCGTGAAAAACTGTTTTTT
CATSDWAGSSREKLFF
>TRBJ1-5|TRBV19|.|.
TGTGCCAGTAGTATACCCCAGGGGAATCAGCCCCAGCATTTT
CASSIPQGNQPQHF
>TRBJ2-1|TRBV5-1|.|TRBD2
TGCGCCAGCAGCTCTTTGGGGACTAGCGGGAGAGTCTATGAGCAGTTCTTC
CASSSLGTSGRVYEQFF
>TRBJ1-2|TRBV14|.|TRBD1
TGTGCCAGCCCTGCTAACGGGACAGGGCGAGATGGCTACACCTTC
CASPANGTGRDGYTF
>TRBJ1-2|TRBV29-1|.|.
TGCAGCGCCCTGACAGTTAACTATGGCTACACCTTC
CSALTVNYGYTF
>TRBJ2-7|TRBV30|.|TRBD2
TGTGCCTGGAGGCTAGCGGGGACATCCTACGAGCAGTACTTC
CAWRLAGTSYEQYF
>TRBJ1-1|TRBV27|.|TRBD1
TGTGCCAGCAAAATAGAGGGGGACAGGGAAGCTTTCTTT
CASKIEGDREAFF
>TRBJ1-4|TRBV6-5|.|TRBD1
TGTGCCAGCAGTCGACAGGGGAATATTAATGAAAAACTGTTTTTT
CASSRQGNINEKLFF
>TRBJ2-7|TRBV27|.|.
TGTGCCAGCAGTTTATCCCCGGGACAAGTCTACGAGCAGTACTTC
CASSLSPGQVYEQYF
>TRBJ2-7|TRBV28|.|TRBD2
TGTGCCAGCACCTCACGGGAGGGGCAGTACTTC
CASTSREGQYF
>TRBJ1-2|TRBV4-3|.|.
TGCGCCAGCAGCCAAGATCTCGCCCAGGGGCTTCGTGGCTACACCTTC
CASSQDLAQGLRGYTF
>TRBJ2-1|TRBV5-1|.|.
TGCGCCAGCAGACGGACCGGGACACGGGAGGATGAGCAGTTCTTC
CASRRTGTREDEQFF
>TRBJ2-1|TRBV28|.|.
TGTGCCAGCAGGTACTCGAGTGAGCAGTTCTTC
CASRYSSEQFF
>TRBJ1-4|TRBV7-9|.|.
TGTGCCAGCAGCTTAGAGGGGGGGCGTTGGAATGAAAAACTGTTTTTT
CASSLEGGRWNEKLFF